This entry lists 22 T cell receptor beta chains sequenced from one sample in a study of tumor and adjacent non-tumor tissue in lung cancer. The template was RNA from unsorted bulk tissue. TCRbeta libraries were built with three rounds of nested PCR, modified from ARM-PCR. TCRdb re-called the multiplex PCR reads through MiXCR, storing one row per CDR3 protein. This table holds 65,000 to 90,000 distinct CDR3 sequences, approximately 79% found once. Sequencing was performed on lung tumor tissue. Receptor source: a woman in her forties or fifties with non-small cell lung cancer.

On this clonotype itself: One end of the junction does not line up with germline, which may come from a read error. The chain carries TRBV29-1 and TRBJ1-1; TRBD1 matches at 7 bases. Germline V CDR1 and CDR2: SQVTM, ANQGSEA. The CDR3 has 12 residues. The CDR3 nucleotides are TGCAGAGCGGGACAGAGTGAAACTGAAGCATTCTTT. It codes for CRAGQSETEAFF.

In this sample, this clonotype is medium-sized. This chain joins TRBV4-2 and TRBJ1-1, with D possibly TRBD1 on 6 matching bases. This CDR3 is built from 15 residues. Per the germline V gene, CDR1 is LGHNA and CDR2 is YNFKEQ. Between the trimmed V and J ends, which lost 0 bases and 5 bases, there was a span of 13 bases. The CDR3 DNA follows: TGTGCCAGCAGCCAAGACGGGGGGCGGGGGACTGAAGCTTTCTTT. Translating it yields CASSQDGGRGTEAFF.

Worth noting for this clonotype: Germline is not matched at one junction end, which may reflect a read error. V gene TRBV11-2 combines with J gene TRBJ1-2; D gene uncertain. The CDR3 sequence is 15 residues long. From germline, CDR1 is SGHAT and CDR2 FQNNGV. CDR3 in DNA: TGTGCCAGCAGCGCGAACGAGGCTCCTAAGTATGGCTACACCTTT. Its translation: CASSANEAPKYGYTF. Using reference TRBV11-2 and TRBJ1-2 for the parts outside the CDR3, the full variable domain is EAGVAQSPRYKIIEKRQSVAFWCNPISGHATLYWYQQILGQGPKLLIQFQNNGVVDDSQLPKDRFSAERLKGVDSTLKIQPAKLEDSAVYLCASSANEAPKYGYTFGSGTRLTVV.

This clonotype was seen at least ten times. J is TRBJ2-2 and V is TRBV20-1; TRBD1 aligns across 10 bases. The germline gives CDR1 DFQATT, CDR2 SNEGSKA (reference sequence). This CDR3 comprises 16 residues. V lost 4 bases to trimming and J lost 0 bases; unmatched junction nucleotides: 5. The CDR3 bases are TGCAGTGCTAAATCTGGGACAGGGGCGAACACCGGGGAGCTGTTTTTT. Protein product: CSAKSGTGANTGELFF.

The chain carries TRBV11-2 and TRBJ2-1, with D possibly matching TRBD2 (6 bases). Per the germline V gene, CDR1 is SGHAT and CDR2 is FQNNGV. The CDR3 is made up of 15 amino acids. Between the trimmed V and J ends, which lost 3 bases and 5 bases, there was a span of 14 bases. The CDR3 nucleotides are TGTGCCAGCAGCTTTATGACGGGAGAAGACAATGAGCAGTTCTTC. Translation: CASSFMTGEDNEQFF.

A few counts support this clonotype. The rearrangement joins TRBV6-5 to TRBJ2-7; 8 bases map to TRBD2. CDR1 MNHEY and CDR2 SVGAGI come from the germline V gene. The trim removed 6 bases at V and 3 bases at J, leaving 13 bases unmatched. The CDR3 consists of 16 residues. CDR3 sequence: CASSLNWTSRSYEQYF. DNA for the CDR3: TGTGCCAGCAGCCTGAATTGGACTAGCAGGAGCTACGAGCAGTACTTC.

Turning to this clonotype: In this CDR3 the conserved last residue, phenylalanine or tryptophan, is missing, so a read error is likely. This chain connects TRBV29-1 to TRBJ2-1; D is possibly TRBD2 (5 bases). CDR3 size: 14 residues. CDR1 is SQVTM and CDR2 is ANQGSEA in the germline V gene. CDR3 nucleotides: TGCAGCATTGAACTCTACGGGGTCTACAATGAGCAGTTCCTC. It is translated as CSIELYGVYNEQFL.

Note on this clonotype: The junction departs from the called germline gene at one end, perhaps through a read error. This chain uses TRBV11-2 with TRBJ2-3; D gene unclear. There are 15 residues in the CDR3. CDR1 and CDR2 from the germline V gene are SGHAT and FQNNGV. CDR3 nucleotides: TGTAGCAGCAGCCCCCTTTTGATAAGCACAGATACGCACTATTTT. This codes for CSSSPLLISTDTHYF.

Points on this clonotype: This may stem from a read error, because a much larger clone lies one nucleotide away. The rearrangement joins TRBV11-2 to TRBJ1-5; D is undetermined. CDR1 and CDR2 from the germline V gene are SGHAT and FQNNGV. There are 13 residues in the CDR3. The CDR3 region has the DNA TGTGTCAGCAGCTTAGATACTTGTCAGCCCCAGCATTTT. Residues: CVSSLDTCQPQHF.

As to this clonotype: The final CDR3 position lacks the conserved phenylalanine or tryptophan, pointing to a likely read error. V is TRBV4-1 and J is TRBJ2-5, with 13 nucleotides matching TRBD2. Per germline, CDR1 MGHRA and CDR2 YSYEKL. This CDR3 comprises 17 residues. The CDR3 DNA is TGCGCCAGCAGTCAAGGGGAAGGACTAGCGGGAGTAGAGACCCAGTACTTG. Protein: CASSQGEGLAGVETQYL.

This rearrangement joins TRBV6-2 or TRBV6-3 to TRBJ2-1; D unresolved. CDR3 length: 13 residues. The germline V and J ends were trimmed by 10 bases and 3 bases, with 13 bases remaining between them. Germline assignment: CDR1 MNHEY and CDR2 SVGEGT. The CDR3 protein is CATTSWNYNEQFF. DNA of the CDR3: TGTGCCACCACGAGCTGGAACTACAATGAGCAGTTCTTC.

In regard to this clonotype: Its ends do not fully match the called genes, so a read error is possible. This chain links TRBV10-2 with TRBJ2-1; maybe TRBD2 (5 bases). This CDR3 has 16 residues. CDR1 and CDR2 from the germline V gene are WSHSY and SAAADI. CDR3 protein: CASSESVSGFVNEQFF. The DNA of the CDR3 is TGTGCCAGCAGTGAGTCGGTCTCGGGGTTTGTCAATGAGCAGTTCTTC.

Comments on this clonotype: Given a much more abundant clone one base away, this may be a read error. Here the CDR3 reads CASSLAPGIQPQHF. The CDR3 DNA reads TGCGCCAGCAGCTTGGCTCCCGGAATTCAGCCCCAGCATTTT. V is TRBV5-1 and J is TRBJ1-5; the D is unclear. The V end was cut by 0 bases, the J end by 6 bases, with 10 bases between. Looked up from germline, CDR1 is SGHRS and CDR2 is YFSETQ. The CDR3 sequence is 14 residues long.

The genes are TRBV4-3 and TRBJ1-5; 7 bases agree with TRBD1. This CDR3 is built from 18 residues. The germline V gene has CDR1 LGHNA and CDR2 YSLEER. Trimming at V came to 0 bases and at J to 1 base, leaving 9 bases not matched to a gene. CDR3 sequence: CASSQEIDAGGSNQPQHF. CDR3 nucleotide sequence: TGCGCCAGCAGCCAAGAGATAGACGCAGGGGGGAGCAATCAGCCCCAGCATTTT.

As concerns this clonotype: The conserved phenylalanine or tryptophan normally closing the CDR3 is absent here, so this likely arose from a read error. V and J are TRBV6-5 and TRBJ2-5, with D uncertain. V was cut by 9 bases and J by 4 bases, with 12 bases left in between. The CDR3 covers 12 residues. CDR1 is MNHEY, CDR2 SVGAGI, per germline. The CDR3 is CASSRTPETQYI. DNA for the CDR3: TGTGCCAGTAGTCGCACCCCAGAGACCCAGTACATC.

Turning to this clonotype: At one of its ends the junction is not consistent with the germline gene, which may arise from a read error. V usage is TRBV11-2 and J usage is TRBJ2-7; tentative D call: TRBD1 (5 bases). The CDR3 totals 15 residues. Germline CDR1 and CDR2: SGHAT and FQNNGV. This chain's CDR3 is CASRMKTGNSYDQYF. CDR3 DNA: TGTGCCAGCAGGATGAAAACAGGAAACTCCTACGACCAGTACTTC.

This clonotype was seen a handful of times. The chain employs TRBV11-3 and TRBJ2-2; 9 bases agree with TRBD1. V shed 9 bases, J shed 8 bases, and the junction held 16 bases outside the gene matches. The CDR3 runs 16 residues. Germline values: CDR1 SGHNT, CDR2 YENEEA. CDR3 protein: CASSDGTGLLAGELFF. CDR3 sequence (DNA): TGTGCCAGTAGCGACGGGACAGGGCTATTAGCGGGGGAGCTGTTTTTT.

This clonotype is a singleton in its sample. The CDR3 ends on some other residue instead of the conserved phenylalanine or tryptophan, so this is likely a read error. Because the CDR3's place on the DNA is in doubt, the DNA is left out and the CDR3 is given as listed by TCRdb. The CDR3 is CASSAGQSLGETQHL. The V and J genes are TRBV6-2 or TRBV6-3 and TRBJ2-5; the table's D call of TRBD1 was not tested on the DNA. Germline V gives CDR1 MNHEY, CDR2 SVGEGT. The CDR3 length is 15 residues, termini included.

This clonotype was detected only a few times. The V and J genes are TRBV19 and TRBJ2-6; D call uncertain. This CDR3 contains 15 residues. V was trimmed by 4 bases and J by 0 bases, leaving 7 bases between them. Germline V gene data show CDR1 as LNHDA and CDR2 as SQIVND (reference sequence). CDR3 region: CASSTELSGANVLTF. CDR3 sequence (DNA): TGTGCCAGTAGTACAGAGCTCTCTGGGGCCAACGTCCTGACTTTC.

The chain is built from TRBV11-2 and TRBJ2-7, with D possibly matching TRBD2 (5 bases). Germline V gene sequence: CDR1 SGHAT, CDR2 FQNNGV. The length of the CDR3 is 15 residues. CDR3 bases: TGTGTCAACAGCTTAGTAGGAGGCGTAACCTACGAGCAGTACTTC. Its protein product is CVNSLVGGVTYEQYF.

Notes on this clonotype: The junction shows a germline mismatch at one end, possibly a read error. This rearrangement joins TRBV6-1 to TRBJ1-1, with D possibly TRBD1 on 5 matching bases. The CDR3 loop spans 11 amino acids. CDR1 and CDR2 (germline): MNHNS, SASEGT. The DNA for the CDR3 is TGTGCCACCAGGGATTACAGTGAAGCTTTATTT. This encodes CATRDYSEALF.

Of note for this clonotype: A read error may explain this, as a much larger clone is one base away. J is TRBJ2-1 and V is TRBV7-9; 9 nucleotides agree with TRBD1. The CDR3 is 15 residues long. Germline V gene lookup returns CDR1 SEHNR and CDR2 FQNEAQ (reference sequence). Germline trimming cut 8 bases from V and 9 bases from J; bases unmatched to any gene: 14. The CDR3 protein is CASGPPTGGTGEQFF. The CDR3 region has the DNA TGTGCCAGCGGCCCCCCCACAGGGGGCACGGGTGAGCAGTTCTTC.